This T cell receptor beta chain was observed in a study of a mutant IDH1 vaccine in newly diagnosed glioma (dated by TCRdb to about 2021). About the investigation overall: In the chemotherapy-containing groups, vaccination started alongside temozolomide cycles, whereas in patients who had radiotherapy alone it started 4-6 weeks after radiotherapy. Of the 32 patients who were treated, approximately 62% were male and roughly 40% were female, and the mean age was around 40 years. Before enrollment, patients had received standard therapy of radiotherapy alone, temozolomide alone, or radiochemotherapy with temozolomide; most received the combination. The week-35 safety follow-up was designated visit V12, and the week-47 end of study was designated visit V13. Peripheral blood samples were drawn at six visits, namely V03 (baseline), V05, V07, V10, V12 and V13. Longitudinal TCRB deep sequencing was done for 20 to 25 treated patients, wherever samples were available for exploratory analyses. Study-level results and caveats: Changes in the top peripheral T cell clonotypes picked up by TCRB sequencing did not appear to be linked to pseudoprogression. Availability determined which PBMC samples were chosen for TCRB deep sequencing. Across multiple MHC alleles, vaccine-induced immune responses were seen in 93.3% of patients. According to the authors, sample limitations meant that analyses of patient blood samples could not be reproduced.

From the germline V gene, CDR1 is SNHLY and CDR2 is FYNNEI. V was cut back by 0 bases and J by 13 bases, leaving a gap of 9 bases between them. From the cysteine through the phenylalanine, the CDR3 covers 11 amino acids. Kept here is only the CDR3 DNA, which spans 33 bases and is read in frame from base 1. The library came from the immunoSEQ multiplex PCR assay. Following the manufacturer's protocol, the hsTCRB Kit was used to amplify rearranged TCR beta chain sequences. An Illumina MiSeq was used to sequence the TCRB libraries. The original pipeline was this. The kit vendor's proprietary platform handled demultiplexing, trimming and gene mapping. Imported from immuneACCESS, the table was reduced by TCRdb to in-frame sequences with V and J called. These copies leave out some clones; in studies compared against another copy, an unresolved V gene accounts for under half, and the cause of the remainder is not known. For V, J and clone size, that table is used; D and trimming come from the DNA. In all, the sample holds around 60,000 clones, and roughly four fifths of those were seen once. The ten largest clonotypes hold around 4.1% of the sample.

The time point label of this sample denotes: week 47, end of study. Each vaccine dose, consisting of 300 ug of a 20-mer mutant IDH1 peptide in Montanide, was administered subcutaneously with topical imiquimod. Patients received eight vaccinations in weeks 1, 3, 5, 7, 11, 15, 19 and 23, corresponding to visits V03 through V10. Donors had newly diagnosed WHO grade 3 or 4 IDH1-mutant astrocytomas with loss of nuclear ATRX. The samples were drawn from NOA16, a multicentre, single-arm, open-label phase I trial in Germany that tested a mutant IDH1 peptide vaccine in humans for the first time. Genomic DNA for TCRB sequencing was extracted from EDTA blood using the DNeasy Blood and Tissue Kit. Comments on this clone: The antigen it binds to is not known. There are no base qualities to consult, and no much larger clone falls within one base.

Specimen: PBMCs, collected from a glioma patient whose treatment included an IDH1 peptide vaccine. The TCR comes from a man younger than 45 with glioma. The sequence is built from TRBV2 and TRBJ2-5; the D gene remains uncertain. The DNA sequence reads TGTGCCAGCAGTGAAGCGCTACCCCCGTACTTC. It encodes CASSEALPPYF.